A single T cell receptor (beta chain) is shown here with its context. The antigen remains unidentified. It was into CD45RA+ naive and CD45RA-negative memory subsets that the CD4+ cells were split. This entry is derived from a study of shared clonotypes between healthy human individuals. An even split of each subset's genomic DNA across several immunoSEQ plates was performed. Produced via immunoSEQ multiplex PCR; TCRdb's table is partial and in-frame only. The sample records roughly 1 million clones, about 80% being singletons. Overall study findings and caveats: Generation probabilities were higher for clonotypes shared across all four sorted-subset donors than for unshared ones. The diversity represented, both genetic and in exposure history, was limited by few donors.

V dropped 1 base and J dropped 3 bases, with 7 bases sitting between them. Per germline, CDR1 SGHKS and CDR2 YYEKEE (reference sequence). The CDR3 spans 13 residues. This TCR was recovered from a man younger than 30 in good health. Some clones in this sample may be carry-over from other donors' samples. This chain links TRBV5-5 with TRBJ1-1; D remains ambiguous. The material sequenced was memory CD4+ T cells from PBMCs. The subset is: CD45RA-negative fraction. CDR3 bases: TGTGCCAGCAGCTTGAGAGGGTACACTGAAGCTTTCTTT. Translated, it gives CASSLRGYTEAFF.